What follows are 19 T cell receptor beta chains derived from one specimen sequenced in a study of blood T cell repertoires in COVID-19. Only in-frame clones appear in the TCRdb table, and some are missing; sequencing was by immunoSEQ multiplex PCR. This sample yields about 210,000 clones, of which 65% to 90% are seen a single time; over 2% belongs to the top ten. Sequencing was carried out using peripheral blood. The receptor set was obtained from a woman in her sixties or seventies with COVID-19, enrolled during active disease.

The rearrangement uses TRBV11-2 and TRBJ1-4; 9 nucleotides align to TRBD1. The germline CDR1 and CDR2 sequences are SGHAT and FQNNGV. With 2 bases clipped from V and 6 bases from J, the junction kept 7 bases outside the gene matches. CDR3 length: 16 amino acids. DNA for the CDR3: TGTGCCAGCAGCTTACTCTACAGGGGGCCGGATGAAAAACTGTTTTTT. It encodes CASSLLYRGPDEKLFF.

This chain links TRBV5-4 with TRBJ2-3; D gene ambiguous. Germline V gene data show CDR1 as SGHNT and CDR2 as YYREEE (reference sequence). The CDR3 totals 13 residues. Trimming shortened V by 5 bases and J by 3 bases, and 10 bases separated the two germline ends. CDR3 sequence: CASSLPRTDTQYF. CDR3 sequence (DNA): TGTGCCAGCAGTTTACCTAGGACAGATACGCAGTATTTT.

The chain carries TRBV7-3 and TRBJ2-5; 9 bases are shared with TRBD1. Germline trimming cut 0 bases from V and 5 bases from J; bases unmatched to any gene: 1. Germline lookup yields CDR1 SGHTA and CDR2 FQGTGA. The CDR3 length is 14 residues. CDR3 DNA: TGTGCCAGCAGCTTAACAGACAGGGGGGAGACCCAGTACTTC. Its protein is CASSLTDRGETQYF.

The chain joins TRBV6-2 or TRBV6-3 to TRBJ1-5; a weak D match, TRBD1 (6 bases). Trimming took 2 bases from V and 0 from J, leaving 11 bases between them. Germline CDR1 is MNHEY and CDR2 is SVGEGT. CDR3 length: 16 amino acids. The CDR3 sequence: CASSYGSRGSNQPQHF. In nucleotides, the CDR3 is TGTGCCAGCAGTTACGGGAGCAGGGGTAGCAATCAGCCCCAGCATTTT.

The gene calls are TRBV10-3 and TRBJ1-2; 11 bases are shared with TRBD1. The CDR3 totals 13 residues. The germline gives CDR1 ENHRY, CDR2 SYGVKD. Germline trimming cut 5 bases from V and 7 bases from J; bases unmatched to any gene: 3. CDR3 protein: CAISPGTGGGYTF. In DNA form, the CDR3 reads TGTGCCATCAGTCCCGGGACAGGGGGTGGCTACACCTTC.

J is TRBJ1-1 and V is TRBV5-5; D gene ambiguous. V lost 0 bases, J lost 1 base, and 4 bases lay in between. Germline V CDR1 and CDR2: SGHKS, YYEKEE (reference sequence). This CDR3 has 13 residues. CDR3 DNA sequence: TGTGCCAGCAGCTTGGCGGGGAACACTGAAGCTTTCTTT. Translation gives CASSLAGNTEAFF.

The CDR3 DNA sequence: TGTGCCAGCAGCCCAGTCAGGGGGGTGAACACTGAAGCTTTCTTT. Amino acids: CASSPVRGVNTEAFF. This rearrangement joins TRBV7-2 to TRBJ1-1; TRBD1 agrees at 7 bases. The germline V gene has CDR1 SGHTA and CDR2 FQGNSA. The CDR3 has 15 residues. The ends lost 5 bases at V and 0 bases at J; junction bases unmatched: 6. The entire variable domain, with the rest obtained from reference TRBV7-2 and TRBJ1-1, is as follows: GAGVSQSPSNKVTEKGKDVELRCDPISGHTALYWYRQSLGQGLEFLIYFQGNSAPDKSGLPSDRFSAERTGGSVSTLTIQRTQQEDSAVYLCASSPVRGVNTEAFFGQGTRLTVV.

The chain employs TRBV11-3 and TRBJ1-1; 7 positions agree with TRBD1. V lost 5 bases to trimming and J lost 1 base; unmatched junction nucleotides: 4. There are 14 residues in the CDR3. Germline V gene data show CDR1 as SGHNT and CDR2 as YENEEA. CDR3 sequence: CASSPRQGNTEAFF. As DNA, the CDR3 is TGTGCCAGCAGCCCGCGACAGGGGAACACTGAAGCTTTCTTT.

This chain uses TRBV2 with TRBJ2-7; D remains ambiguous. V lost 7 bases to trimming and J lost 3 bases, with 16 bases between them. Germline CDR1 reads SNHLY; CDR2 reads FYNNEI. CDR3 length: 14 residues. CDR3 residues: CASNTPGSFYEQYF. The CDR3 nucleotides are TGTGCCAGCAATACCCCCGGGTCCTTCTACGAGCAGTACTTC.

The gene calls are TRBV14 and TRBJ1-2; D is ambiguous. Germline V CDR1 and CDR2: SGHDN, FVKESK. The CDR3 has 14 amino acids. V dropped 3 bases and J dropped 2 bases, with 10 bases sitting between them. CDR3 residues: CASSQVRGNYGYTF. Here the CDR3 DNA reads TGTGCCAGCAGCCAGGTCCGGGGAAACTATGGCTACACCTTC.

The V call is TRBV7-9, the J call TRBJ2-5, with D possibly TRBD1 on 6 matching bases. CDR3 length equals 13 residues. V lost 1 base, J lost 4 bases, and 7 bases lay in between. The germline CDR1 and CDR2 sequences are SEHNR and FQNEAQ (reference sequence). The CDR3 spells CASSLVQGETQYF. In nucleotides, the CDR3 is TGTGCCAGCAGCTTAGTACAGGGAGAGACCCAGTACTTC.

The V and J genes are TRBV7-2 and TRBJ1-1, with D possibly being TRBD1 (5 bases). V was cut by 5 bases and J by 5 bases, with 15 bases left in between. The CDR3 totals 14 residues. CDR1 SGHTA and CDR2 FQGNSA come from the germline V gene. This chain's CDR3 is CASSNRDFETEAFF. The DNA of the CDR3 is TGTGCCAGCAGCAACCGGGACTTCGAAACTGAAGCTTTCTTT. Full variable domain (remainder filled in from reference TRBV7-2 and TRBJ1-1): GAGVSQSPSNKVTEKGKDVELRCDPISGHTALYWYRQSLGQGLEFLIYFQGNSAPDKSGLPSDRFSAERTGGSVSTLTIQRTQQEDSAVYLCASSNRDFETEAFFGQGTRLTVV.

The CDR3: CASRRIVSYEQYF. The CDR3 DNA reads TGTGCCAGCAGGCGGATCGTATCCTACGAGCAGTACTTC. The chain is built from TRBV2 and TRBJ2-7; D is ambiguous. The germline CDR1 and CDR2 sequences are SNHLY and FYNNEI. Between the trimmed V and J ends, which lost 6 bases and 1 base, there was a span of 10 bases. This CDR3 is built from 13 residues.

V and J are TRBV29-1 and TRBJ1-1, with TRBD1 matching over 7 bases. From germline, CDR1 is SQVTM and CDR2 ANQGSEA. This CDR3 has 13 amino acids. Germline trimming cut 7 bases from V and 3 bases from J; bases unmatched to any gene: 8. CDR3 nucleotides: TGCAGCGCTACAGGGGCGGCGGACACTGAAGCTTTCTTT. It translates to CSATGAADTEAFF.

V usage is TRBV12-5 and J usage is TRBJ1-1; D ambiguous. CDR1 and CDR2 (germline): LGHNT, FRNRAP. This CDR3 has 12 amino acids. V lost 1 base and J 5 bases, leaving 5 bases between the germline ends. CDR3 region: CASGLESTEAFF. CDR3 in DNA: TGTGCTAGTGGTTTGGAGAGTACTGAAGCTTTCTTT.

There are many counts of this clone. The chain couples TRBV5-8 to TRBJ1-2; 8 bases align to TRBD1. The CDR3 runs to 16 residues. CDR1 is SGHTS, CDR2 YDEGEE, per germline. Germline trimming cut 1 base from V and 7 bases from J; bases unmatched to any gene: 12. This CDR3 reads CASSLPRNPGGSGYTF. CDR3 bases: TGTGCCAGCAGCTTGCCGCGAAACCCAGGGGGCTCTGGCTACACCTTC.

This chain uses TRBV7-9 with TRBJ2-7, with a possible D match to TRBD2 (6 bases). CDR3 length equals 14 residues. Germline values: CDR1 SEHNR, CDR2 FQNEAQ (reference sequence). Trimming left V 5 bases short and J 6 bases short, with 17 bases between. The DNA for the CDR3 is TGTGCCAGCAGCCCCATGGCGGGGTTGGGCGAGCAGTACTTC. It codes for CASSPMAGLGEQYF.

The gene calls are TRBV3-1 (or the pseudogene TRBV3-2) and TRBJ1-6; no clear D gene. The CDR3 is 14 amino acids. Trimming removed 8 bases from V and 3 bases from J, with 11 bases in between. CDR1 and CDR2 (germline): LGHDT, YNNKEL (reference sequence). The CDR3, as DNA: TGTGCCAGCGGGAGACGGCTCTATAATTCACCCCTCCACTTT. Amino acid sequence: CASGRRLYNSPLHF.

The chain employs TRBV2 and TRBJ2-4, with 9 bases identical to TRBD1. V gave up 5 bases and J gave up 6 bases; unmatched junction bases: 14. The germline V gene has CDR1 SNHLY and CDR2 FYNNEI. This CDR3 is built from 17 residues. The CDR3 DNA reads TGTGCCAGCAGTTCTTCAATACAGGGGGCCCCCATAAACATTCAGTACTTC. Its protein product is CASSSSIQGAPINIQYF.